The 17 T cell receptor beta chains in this list originate from one sample, sequenced in a study of CD8 T cells in ankylosing spondylitis (dated by TCRdb to 2016 to 2017). Receptors were amplified or captured by 5' RACE. The run used an Illumina HiSeq 2500. TCRdb reanalyzed the raw reads on its own, using fastp at Q25 for trimming and MiXCR for clone calling, and kept in-frame beta chains. Each entry is one CDR3 protein sequence, shown with its most common DNA and genes. For this sample there are around 250,000 distinct CDR3 sequences; around 11% appear just once. The ten largest clonotypes hold less than 7.5% of the sample. Sequenced input: blood, either unsorted or a sorted T cell fraction (not recorded which). These receptors were collected from a male donor with ankylosing spondylitis or in good health (not recorded which).

In its sample, this clonotype was seen a few times. V usage is TRBV3-1 and J usage is TRBJ2-2; TRBD2 matches at 9 bases. The CDR3 length is 15 residues. CDR1 is LGHDT, CDR2 YNNKEL, per germline (reference sequence). With 1 base clipped from V and 7 bases from J, the junction kept 4 bases outside the gene matches. The CDR3 DNA reads TGTGCCAGCAGCCAAGCGGGACTAGCTCTCGGGGAGCTGTTTTTT. Its protein product is CASSQAGLALGELFF.

This clonotype was seen a handful of times. The chain employs TRBV20-1 and TRBJ2-3; 10 bases line up with TRBD2. V shed 3 bases, J shed 1 base, and the junction held 4 bases outside the gene matches. The CDR3 spans 15 residues. Germline V gene data show CDR1 as DFQATT and CDR2 as SNEGSKA (reference sequence). CDR3 bases: TGCAGTGCTAGGTCCGGGACTAGCGGCACAGATACGCAGTATTTT. This encodes CSARSGTSGTDTQYF.

Ten or more counts support this clonotype. The chain joins TRBV20-1 to TRBJ2-7; TRBD2 is a possible D gene (5 bases). The CDR3 totals 12 residues. Germline loops: CDR1 DFQATT, CDR2 SNEGSKA (reference sequence). Trimming took 6 bases from V and 0 from J, leaving 9 bases between them. CDR3 region: CSASADSYEQYF. The CDR3 DNA is TGCAGTGCCTCAGCGGACTCCTACGAGCAGTACTTC.

Ten or more counts support this clonotype. The gene calls are TRBV5-5 and TRBJ2-3; no definite D call. CDR3 length: 14 residues. The germline V gene encodes CDR1 SGHKS and CDR2 YYEKEE (reference sequence). V was pared by 1 base and J by 4 bases, with 10 bases between. The CDR3 region has the DNA TGTGCCAGCAGCTTGACTGAAATCCCAGATACGCAGTATTTT. This encodes CASSLTEIPDTQYF.

This clonotype was recorded at least ten times. The chain uses TRBV12-3 or TRBV12-4 and TRBJ1-2, with D possibly being TRBD1 (5 bases). Trimming pared 3 bases from V and 4 bases from J, leaving 15 bases between. This CDR3 is 15 amino acids long. CDR3 sequence (DNA): TGTGCCAGCAGTTTGCGCCGGGACGTCAGCTATGGCTACACCTTC. Its translation is CASSLRRDVSYGYTF.

With regard to this clonotype: Compared with germline, one end of the junction differs, possibly owing to a read error. V gene TRBV7-9 combines with J gene TRBJ2-1; TRBD2 aligns across 9 bases. The V gene's germline CDR1 is SEHNR and CDR2 FQNEAQ (reference sequence). The CDR3 is 14 residues long. The CDR3 here is CARSGGLASDEQFF. The CDR3 region has the DNA TGTGCCCGCAGCGGGGGACTAGCAAGCGATGAGCAGTTCTTC.

This clonotype was counted ten times or more. The J gene is TRBJ2-3, the V gene TRBV20-1; tentatively, D is TRBD2 (6 bases). CDR1 and CDR2 (germline): DFQATT, SNEGSKA (reference sequence). V was trimmed by 3 bases and J by 3 bases, leaving 10 bases between them. There are 13 residues in the CDR3. The CDR3 nucleotides are TGCAGTGCTAGGGGGGGTCGGACAGATACGCAGTATTTT. It is translated as CSARGGRTDTQYF.

Here the CDR3 DNA reads TGTGCCAGCAGTGAAGAGGAAGGCAGGGGGTCGCCCCAGCATTTT. It specifies CASSEEEGRGSPQHF. This chain connects TRBV2 to TRBJ1-5; TRBD1 agrees at 7 bases. The CDR3 loop spans 15 amino acids. Germline trimming cut 1 base from V and 9 bases from J; bases unmatched to any gene: 9. Germline CDR1 and CDR2: SNHLY and FYNNEI.

The chain has TRBV12-3 or TRBV12-4 and TRBJ2-7; 12 bases are shared with TRBD2. This CDR3 comprises 15 residues. The V and J ends lost 7 bases and 7 bases, in that order; junction bases with no gene match: 11. CDR3 nucleotide sequence: TGTGCCAGCACCGATGGACTAGCGGGATCTTGGGAGCAGTACTTC. Translated, it gives CASTDGLAGSWEQYF.

This clonotype appeared many times. This chain connects TRBV5-6 to TRBJ2-7, with 8 bases identical to TRBD1. The CDR3 sequence is 13 residues long. V shed 2 bases, J shed 13 bases, and the junction held 11 bases outside the gene matches. Per germline, CDR1 SGHDT and CDR2 YYEEEE. CDR3 region: CASSFPGTGLPYF. The CDR3, as DNA: TGTGCCAGCAGCTTCCCCGGGACAGGTTTACCCTACTTC.

This clonotype has ten or more counts. V and J are TRBV10-3 and TRBJ2-3; D call uncertain. The CDR3 totals 16 residues. Germline V lookup: CDR1 ENHRY, CDR2 SYGVKD. Trimming pared 3 bases from V and 0 bases from J, leaving 13 bases between. CDR3 region: CAISDGNAPSTDTQYF. CDR3 in DNA: TGTGCCATCAGTGATGGCAATGCCCCTAGCACAGATACGCAGTATTTT.

This clonotype was counted at least ten times. This chain connects TRBV29-1 to TRBJ2-3; the D is unclear. The CDR3 has 10 amino acids. V lost 4 bases, J lost 11 bases, and 10 bases lay in between. CDR1 is SQVTM and CDR2 is ANQGSEA in the germline V gene. This chain's CDR3 is CSVGEVGQYF. DNA for the CDR3: TGCAGCGTTGGGGAAGTGGGGCAGTATTTT.

This clonotype was observed at least ten times. The rearrangement links TRBV5-1 to TRBJ2-1; the D gene could be TRBD1 or TRBD2 (6 bases each). The germline V gene has CDR1 SGHRS and CDR2 YFSETQ. V lost 2 bases to trimming and J lost 6 bases, with 18 bases between them. The CDR3 has 16 amino acids. In DNA form, the CDR3 reads TGCGCCAGCAGCTTATCTGTCTCTGGGGGGCCCAATGAGCAGTTCTTC. Its protein product is CASSLSVSGGPNEQFF.

This clonotype turned up a few times. The CDR3 sequence: CASSLWPASLYEQYF. CDR3 bases: TGCGCCAGCAGCTTGTGGCCAGCGTCCCTGTACGAGCAGTACTTC. The rearrangement links TRBV5-1 to TRBJ2-7; the D is unclear. The germline gives CDR1 SGHRS, CDR2 YFSETQ. This CDR3 region has 15 residues. Trimming took off 1 base at V and 4 bases at J, with 15 bases between the two ends.

At least ten counts were recorded for this clonotype. This chain links TRBV20-1 with TRBJ1-1; no clear D gene. V lost 6 bases and J 3 bases, leaving 20 bases between the germline ends. CDR1 is DFQATT and CDR2 is SNEGSKA in the germline V gene (reference sequence). The CDR3 covers 15 residues. This CDR3 is CSARPLVGSDTEAFF. CDR3 bases: TGCAGTGCCAGGCCGCTAGTGGGGTCGGACACTGAAGCTTTCTTT.

This clonotype was observed a handful of times. The CDR3 here is CASKESNQPQHF. The DNA of the CDR3 is TGTGCCAGCAAGGAGAGCAATCAGCCCCAGCATTTT. The V call is TRBV2, the J call TRBJ1-5; no firm D call. CDR1 and CDR2 from the germline V gene are SNHLY and FYNNEI. This CDR3 is built from 12 residues. The ends were cut back, 7 bases at V and 1 base at J, with 5 bases in the middle.

The CDR3 reads CASSSSNTGELFF. Written as DNA, the CDR3 is TGTGCCAGCAGCTCCTCGAACACCGGGGAGCTGTTTTTT. V and J are TRBV4-2 and TRBJ2-2; unclear D gene. The CDR3 sequence is 13 residues long. The germline gives CDR1 LGHNA, CDR2 YNFKEQ. Trimming cost V 5 bases and J 0 bases, with 4 bases left between them.